This T cell receptor (beta chain) was recorded in a study of blood T cell repertoires in COVID-19. Study in general: COVID-19 samples from acute and convalescent phases originated in the United States, Italy and Spain.

Donors were grouped by their self-reported clinical history. Donors of Cohort 3 who recovered were those that had two negative PCRs, clearance, or symptom resolution. Sequenced by immunoSEQ multiplex PCR; TCRdb stores in-frame clones only, minus some. Here the sample spans 450,000 to 500,000 clones, roughly nine tenths being singletons. V lost 7 bases to trimming and J lost 2 bases, with 11 bases between them. The germline gives CDR1 WNHNN, CDR2 SYGVQD (reference sequence). CDR3 length equals 14 residues. What was sequenced was PBMCs or T cells enriched from blood (not recorded which). The V and J genes are TRBV10-1 and TRBJ2-2; D perhaps matches TRBD1 (6 bases). The sequence derives from a woman aged 55-75 years who had recovered from COVID-19. CDR3 residues: CASTRDINTGELFF. CDR3 in DNA: TGCGCCAGCACCCGGGACATAAACACCGGGGAGCTGTTTTTT.